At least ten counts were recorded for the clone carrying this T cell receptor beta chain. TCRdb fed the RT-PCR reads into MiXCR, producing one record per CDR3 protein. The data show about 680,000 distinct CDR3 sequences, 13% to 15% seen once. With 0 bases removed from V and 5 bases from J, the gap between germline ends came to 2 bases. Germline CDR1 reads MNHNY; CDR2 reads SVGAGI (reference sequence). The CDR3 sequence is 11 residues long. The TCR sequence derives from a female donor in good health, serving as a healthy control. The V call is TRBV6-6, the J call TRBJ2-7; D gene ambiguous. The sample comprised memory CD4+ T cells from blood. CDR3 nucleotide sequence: TGTGCCAGCAGTTACTCAGACGAGCAGTACTTC. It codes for CASSYSDEQYF.